The following is a TCR beta chain sequence with its context. Antigen: not known. The data originate from a study of early T cells in non-severe SARS-CoV-2 infection. Study results and limitations: Private and CD4 specificities were missed by VDJdb matching, which favored anti-spike CD8 responses.

Germline CDR1 reads SGDLS; CDR2 reads YYNGEE. The CDR3 consists of 15 residues. Trimming cost V 0 bases and J 4 bases; bases outside gene matches: 4. Unique molecular identifiers tagged individual cDNA molecules. From the 5' RACE reads, TCRdb called clonotypes with MiXCR, one entry per CDR3 protein. Among some 60,000 distinct CDR3 sequences listed, about 12% were seen once. Sequencing was performed on whole blood. The chain couples TRBV9 to TRBJ1-2, with TRBD1 matching 9 bases. The sequence derives from an adult who was a healthcare worker with PCR-confirmed SARS-CoV-2 infection or an uninfected control (not recorded which). CDR3 region: CASSVVTGGGYGYTF. CDR3 nucleotide sequence: TGTGCCAGCAGCGTAGTTACAGGGGGCGGCTATGGCTACACCTTC. The full variable domain, in which reference TRBV9 and TRBJ1-2 provide the parts outside the CDR3, is DSGVTQTPKHLITATGQRVTLRCSPRSGDLSVYWYQQSLDQGLQFLIQYYNGEERAKGNILERFSAQQFPDLHSELNLSSLELGDSALYFCASSVVTGGGYGYTFGSGTRLTVV.